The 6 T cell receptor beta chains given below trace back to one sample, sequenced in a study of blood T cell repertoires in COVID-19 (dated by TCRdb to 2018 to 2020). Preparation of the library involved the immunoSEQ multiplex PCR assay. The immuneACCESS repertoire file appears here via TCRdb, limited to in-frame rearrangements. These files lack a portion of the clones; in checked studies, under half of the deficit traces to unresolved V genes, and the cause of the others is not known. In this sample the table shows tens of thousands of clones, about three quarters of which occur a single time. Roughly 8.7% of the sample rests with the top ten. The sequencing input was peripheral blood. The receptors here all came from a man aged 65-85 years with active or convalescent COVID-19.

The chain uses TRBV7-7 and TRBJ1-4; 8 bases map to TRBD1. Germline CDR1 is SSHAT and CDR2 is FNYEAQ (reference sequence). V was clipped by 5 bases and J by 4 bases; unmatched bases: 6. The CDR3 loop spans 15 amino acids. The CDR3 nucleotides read TGTGCCAGCAGCGCAACGACAGGGGTTAATGAAAAACTGTTTTTT. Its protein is CASSATTGVNEKLFF.

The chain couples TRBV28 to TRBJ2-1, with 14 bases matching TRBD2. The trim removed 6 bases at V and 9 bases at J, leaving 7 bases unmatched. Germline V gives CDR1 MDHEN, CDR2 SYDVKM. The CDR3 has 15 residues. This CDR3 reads CASSLTSGGGSEQFF. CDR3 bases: TGTGCCAGCAGCTTGACTAGCGGGGGGGGTAGTGAGCAGTTCTTC.

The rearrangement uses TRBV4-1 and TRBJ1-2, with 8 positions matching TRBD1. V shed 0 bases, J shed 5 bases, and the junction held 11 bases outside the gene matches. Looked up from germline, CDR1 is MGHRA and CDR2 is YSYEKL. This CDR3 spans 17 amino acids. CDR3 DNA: TGCGCCAGCAGCCAAGATTTTACAGGGGGTGCAGGATATGGCTACACCTTC. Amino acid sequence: CASSQDFTGGAGYGYTF.

The CDR3 DNA is TGTGCCAGCAGCCCCTCGACAGTTCAAGAGACCCAGTACTTC. Translating it yields CASSPSTVQETQYF. J is TRBJ2-5 and V is TRBV3-1 (or the pseudogene TRBV3-2), with D perhaps matching TRBD1 (5 bases). The CDR3 runs 14 residues. Deletions cut 4 bases from V and 2 bases from J, with 11 bases between. CDR1 is LGHDT and CDR2 is YNNKEL in the germline V gene (reference sequence).

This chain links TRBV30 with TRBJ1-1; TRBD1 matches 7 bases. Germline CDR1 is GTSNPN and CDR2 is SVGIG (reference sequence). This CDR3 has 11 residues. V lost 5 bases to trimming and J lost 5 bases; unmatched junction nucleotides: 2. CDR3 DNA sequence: TGTGCCTGGGAACAGGGGACTGAAGCTTTCTTT. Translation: CAWEQGTEAFF.

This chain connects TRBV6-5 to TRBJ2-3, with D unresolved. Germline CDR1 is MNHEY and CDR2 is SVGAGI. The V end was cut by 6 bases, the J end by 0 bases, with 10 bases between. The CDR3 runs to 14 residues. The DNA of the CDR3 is TGTGCCAGCAGCCAAGCTAGAAGCACAGATACGCAGTATTTT. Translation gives CASSQARSTDTQYF.